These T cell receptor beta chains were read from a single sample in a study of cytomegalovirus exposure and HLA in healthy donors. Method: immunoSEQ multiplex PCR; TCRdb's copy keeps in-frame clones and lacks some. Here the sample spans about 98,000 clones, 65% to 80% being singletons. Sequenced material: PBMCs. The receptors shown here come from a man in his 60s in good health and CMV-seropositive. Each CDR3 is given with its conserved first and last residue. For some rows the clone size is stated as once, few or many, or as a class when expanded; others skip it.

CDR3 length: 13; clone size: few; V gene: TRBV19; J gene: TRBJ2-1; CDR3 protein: CASSPGQTREQFF
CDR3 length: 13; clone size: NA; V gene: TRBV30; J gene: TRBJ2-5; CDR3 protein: CAWGRGGKETQYF
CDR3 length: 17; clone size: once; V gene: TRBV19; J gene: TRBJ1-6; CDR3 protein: CASSPRDRAGNNSPLHF
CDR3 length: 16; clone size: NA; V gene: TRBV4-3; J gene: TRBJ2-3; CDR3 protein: CASSQGGLWITDTQYF
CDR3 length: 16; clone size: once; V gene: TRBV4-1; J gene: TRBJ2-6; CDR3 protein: CASSLDRDSGANVLTF
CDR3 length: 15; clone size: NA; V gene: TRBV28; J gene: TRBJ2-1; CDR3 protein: CASSLGGAGTNEQFF
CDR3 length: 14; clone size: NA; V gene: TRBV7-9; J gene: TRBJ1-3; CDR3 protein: CASSLGVSGNTIYF
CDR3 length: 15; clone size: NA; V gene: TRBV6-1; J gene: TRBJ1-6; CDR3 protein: CASTGPTTQGAPLHF
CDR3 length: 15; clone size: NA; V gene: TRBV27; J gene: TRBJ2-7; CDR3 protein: CASSLSRRSSYEQYF
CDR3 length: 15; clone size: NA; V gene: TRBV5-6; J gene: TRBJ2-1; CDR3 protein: CASSLGGGLNNEQFF
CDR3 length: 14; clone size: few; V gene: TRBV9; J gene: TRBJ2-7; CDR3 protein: CASSPGSALNEQYF
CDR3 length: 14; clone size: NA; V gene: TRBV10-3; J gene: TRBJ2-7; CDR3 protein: CAISERQGSYGQYF
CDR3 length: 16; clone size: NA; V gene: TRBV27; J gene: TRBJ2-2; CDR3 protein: CASSLEQGVGTGELFF
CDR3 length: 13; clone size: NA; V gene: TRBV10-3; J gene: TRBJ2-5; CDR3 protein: CAISGGVLETQYF
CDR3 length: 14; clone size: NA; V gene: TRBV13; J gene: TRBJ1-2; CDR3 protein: CASSQRGDNYGYTF
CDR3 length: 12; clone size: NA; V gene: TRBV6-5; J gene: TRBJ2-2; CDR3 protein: CASAGGNGELFF
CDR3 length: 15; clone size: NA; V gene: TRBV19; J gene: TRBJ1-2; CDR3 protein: CASTVAGGDGYGYTF
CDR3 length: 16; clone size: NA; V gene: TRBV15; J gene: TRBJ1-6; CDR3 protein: CATSSSRGGFTSPLHF
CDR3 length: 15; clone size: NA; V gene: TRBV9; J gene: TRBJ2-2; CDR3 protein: CASSVVERNTGELFF
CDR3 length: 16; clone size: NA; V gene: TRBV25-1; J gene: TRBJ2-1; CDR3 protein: CASSEYTGQGSDEQFF
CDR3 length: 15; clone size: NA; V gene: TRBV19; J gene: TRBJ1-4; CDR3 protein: CASSMGTAGDEKLFF
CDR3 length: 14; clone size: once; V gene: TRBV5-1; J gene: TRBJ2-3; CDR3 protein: CASSQRGTTDTQYF
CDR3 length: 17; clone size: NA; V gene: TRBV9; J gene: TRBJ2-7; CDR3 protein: CASSASSRGTSGVEQYF
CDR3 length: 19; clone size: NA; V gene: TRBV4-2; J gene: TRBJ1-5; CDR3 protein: CASSQEPGAVYSVNQPQHF
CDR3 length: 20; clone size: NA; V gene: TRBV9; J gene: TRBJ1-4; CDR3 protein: CASSAGDRGWATATNEKLFF
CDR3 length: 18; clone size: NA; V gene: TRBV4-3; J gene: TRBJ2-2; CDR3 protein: CASSQDLIGGGITGELFF